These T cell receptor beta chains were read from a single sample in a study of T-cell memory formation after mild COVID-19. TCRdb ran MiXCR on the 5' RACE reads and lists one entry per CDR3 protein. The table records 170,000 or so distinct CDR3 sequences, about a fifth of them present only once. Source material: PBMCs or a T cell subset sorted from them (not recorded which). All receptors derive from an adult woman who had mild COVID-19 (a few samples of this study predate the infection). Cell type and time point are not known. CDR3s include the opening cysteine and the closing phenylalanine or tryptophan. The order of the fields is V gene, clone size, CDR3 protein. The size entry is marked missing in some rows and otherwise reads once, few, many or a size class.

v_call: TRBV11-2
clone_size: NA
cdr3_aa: CASSHLGGEQFF

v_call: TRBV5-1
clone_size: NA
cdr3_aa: CASRGKDTDTQYF

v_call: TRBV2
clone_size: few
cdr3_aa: CASSLEYSEAFF

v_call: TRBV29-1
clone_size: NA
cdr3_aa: CSVVVNYEQYF

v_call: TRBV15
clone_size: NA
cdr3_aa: CATSGQANTGELFF

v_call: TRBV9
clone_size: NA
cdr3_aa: CASSLTSGGAAETQYF

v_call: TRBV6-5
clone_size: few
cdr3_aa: CASSKNVVDTQYF

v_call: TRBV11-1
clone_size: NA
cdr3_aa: CASSPFTELYEQYF

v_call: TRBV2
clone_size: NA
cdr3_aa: CASSEAISKTYNEQFF

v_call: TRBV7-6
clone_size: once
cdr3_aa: CASSLGAGPVSGDNVLTF

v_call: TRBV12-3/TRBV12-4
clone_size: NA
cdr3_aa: CACGDSSYEQYF

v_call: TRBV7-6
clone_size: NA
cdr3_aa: CASSLYGGDTDTQYF

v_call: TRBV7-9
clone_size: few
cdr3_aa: CASSLGRNSGNTIYF

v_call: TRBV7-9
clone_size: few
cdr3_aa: CASSPTVSYEQYF

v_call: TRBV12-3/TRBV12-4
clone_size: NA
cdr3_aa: CASSAVSETQYF

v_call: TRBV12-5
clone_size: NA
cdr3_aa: CASGLEWGEGSNQPQHF

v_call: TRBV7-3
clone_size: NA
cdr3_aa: CASSSTVGTEAFF

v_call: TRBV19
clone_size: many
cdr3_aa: CASRPAGGYGYTF

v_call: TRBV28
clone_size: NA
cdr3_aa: CASSFHRAKKSYEQYF

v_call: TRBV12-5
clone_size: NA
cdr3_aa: CASGFGLRQEQRLNTEAFF

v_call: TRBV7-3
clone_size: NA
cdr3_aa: CASSLYIGAAETQYF

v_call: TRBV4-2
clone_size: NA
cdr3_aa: CASSQDHYGQNSGANVLTF

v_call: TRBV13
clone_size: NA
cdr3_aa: CASSTLTGINDAEAFF

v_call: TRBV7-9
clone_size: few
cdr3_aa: CASSLARGNRTGELFF

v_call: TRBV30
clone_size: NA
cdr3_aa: CAWRGEQYF

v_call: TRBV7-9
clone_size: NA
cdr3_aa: CASSSYEADNYGYTF

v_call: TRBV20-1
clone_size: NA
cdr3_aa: CSAMTSENPYEQYF

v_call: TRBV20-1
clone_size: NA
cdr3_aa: CSARTTRTGYEQYF

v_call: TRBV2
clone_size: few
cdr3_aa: CASSTIAGGPYEQYF

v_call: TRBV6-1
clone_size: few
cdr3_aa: CASRDSGPGNTIYF

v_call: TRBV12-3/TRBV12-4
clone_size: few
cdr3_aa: CASSEPGTRLDTQYF

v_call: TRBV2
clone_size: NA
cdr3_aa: CASSESRQGEYSGANVLTF

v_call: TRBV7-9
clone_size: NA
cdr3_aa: CASSSGRLWEQFF

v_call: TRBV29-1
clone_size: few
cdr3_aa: CSVEAGGVTEAFF

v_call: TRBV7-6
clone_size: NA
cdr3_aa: CASSLGAAGTSGGAGFF

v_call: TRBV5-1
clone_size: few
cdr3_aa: CASSLVSGSGNTEAFF

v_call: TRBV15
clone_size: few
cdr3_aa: CATGENQPQHF